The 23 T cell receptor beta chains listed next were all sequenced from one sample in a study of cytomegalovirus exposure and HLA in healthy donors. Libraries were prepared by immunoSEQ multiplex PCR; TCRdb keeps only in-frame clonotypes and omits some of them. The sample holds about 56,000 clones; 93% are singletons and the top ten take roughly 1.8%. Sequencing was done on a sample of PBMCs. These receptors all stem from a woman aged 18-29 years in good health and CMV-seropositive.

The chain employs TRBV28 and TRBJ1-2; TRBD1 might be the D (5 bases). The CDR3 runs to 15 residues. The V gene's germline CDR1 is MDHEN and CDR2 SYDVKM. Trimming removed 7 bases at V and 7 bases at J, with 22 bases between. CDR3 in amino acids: CASTNNLQIRGGYTF. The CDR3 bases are TGTGCCAGCACTAACAACTTACAGATTAGGGGTGGCTACACCTTC.

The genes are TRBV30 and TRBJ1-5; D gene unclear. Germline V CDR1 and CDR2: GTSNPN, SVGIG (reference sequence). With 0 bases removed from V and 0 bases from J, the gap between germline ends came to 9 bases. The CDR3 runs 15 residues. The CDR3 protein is CAWSVREYSNQPQHF. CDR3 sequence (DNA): TGTGCCTGGAGTGTACGAGAATATAGCAATCAGCCCCAGCATTTT.

The DNA of the CDR3 is TGTGCCAGCAGTTACTCGTCGTTGTCAGGAATCACGACCCAGTACTTC. This codes for CASSYSSLSGITTQYF. The genes are TRBV6-5 and TRBJ2-5; D is undetermined. The CDR3 loop spans 16 amino acids. Trimming removed 0 bases from V and 7 bases from J, with 18 bases in between. Germline CDR1 is MNHEY and CDR2 is SVGAGI.

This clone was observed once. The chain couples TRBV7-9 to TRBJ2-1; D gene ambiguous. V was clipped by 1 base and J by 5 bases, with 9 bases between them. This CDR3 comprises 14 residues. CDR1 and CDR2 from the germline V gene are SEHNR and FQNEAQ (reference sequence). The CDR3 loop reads CASSLVQTHNEQFF. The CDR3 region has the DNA TGTGCCAGCAGCTTAGTACAGACGCACAATGAGCAGTTCTTC. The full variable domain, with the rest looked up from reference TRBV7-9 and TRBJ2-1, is DTGVSQNPRHKITKRGQNVTFRCDPISEHNRLYWYRQTLGQGPEFLTYFQNEAQLEKSRLLSDRFSAERPKGSFSTLEIQRTEQGDSAMYLCASSLVQTHNEQFFGPGTRLTVL.

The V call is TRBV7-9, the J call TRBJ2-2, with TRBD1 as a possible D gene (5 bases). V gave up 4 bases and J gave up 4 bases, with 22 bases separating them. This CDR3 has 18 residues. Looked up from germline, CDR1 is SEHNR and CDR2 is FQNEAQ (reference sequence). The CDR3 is CASSSPSHRSGVTGELFF. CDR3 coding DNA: TGTGCCAGCAGCTCCCCCTCTCACAGGAGTGGAGTCACCGGGGAGCTGTTTTTT.

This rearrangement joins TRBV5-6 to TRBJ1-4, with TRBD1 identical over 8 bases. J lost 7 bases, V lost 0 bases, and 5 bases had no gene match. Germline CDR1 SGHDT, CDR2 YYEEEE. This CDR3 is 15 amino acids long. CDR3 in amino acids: CASSLGGRGREKLFF. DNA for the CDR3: TGTGCCAGCAGCTTGGGGGGCAGGGGGCGTGAAAAACTGTTTTTT.

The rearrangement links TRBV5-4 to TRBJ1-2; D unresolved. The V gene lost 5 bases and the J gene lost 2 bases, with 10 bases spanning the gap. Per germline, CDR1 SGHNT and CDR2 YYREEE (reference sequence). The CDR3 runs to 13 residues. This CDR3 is CASSLSKNYGYTF. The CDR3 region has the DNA TGTGCCAGCAGTCTCAGTAAAAACTATGGCTACACCTTC.

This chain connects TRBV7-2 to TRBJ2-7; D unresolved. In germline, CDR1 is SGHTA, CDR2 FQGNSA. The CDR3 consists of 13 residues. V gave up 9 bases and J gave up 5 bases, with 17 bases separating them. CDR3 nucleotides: TGTGCCAGTCGACCTGCGGCGGCGGACGAGCAGTACTTC. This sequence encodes CASRPAAADEQYF.

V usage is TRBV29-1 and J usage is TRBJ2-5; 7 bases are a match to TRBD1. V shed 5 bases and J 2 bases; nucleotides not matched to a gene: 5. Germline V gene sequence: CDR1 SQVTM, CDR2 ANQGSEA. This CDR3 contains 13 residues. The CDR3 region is CSVRTGYQETQYF. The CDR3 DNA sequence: TGCAGCGTTAGGACAGGTTATCAAGAGACCCAGTACTTC.

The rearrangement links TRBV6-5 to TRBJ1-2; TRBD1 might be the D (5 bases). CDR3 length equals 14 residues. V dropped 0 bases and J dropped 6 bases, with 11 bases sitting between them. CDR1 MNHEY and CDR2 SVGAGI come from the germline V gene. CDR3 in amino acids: CASSYSGGADGYTF. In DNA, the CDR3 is TGTGCCAGCAGTTACTCGGGAGGGGCCGATGGCTACACCTTC.

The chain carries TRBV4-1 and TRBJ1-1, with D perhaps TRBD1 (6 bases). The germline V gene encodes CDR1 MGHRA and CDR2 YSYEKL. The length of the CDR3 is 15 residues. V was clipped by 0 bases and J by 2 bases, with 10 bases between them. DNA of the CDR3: TGCGCCAGCAGCCAAGAACCGACAGGAAACACTGAAGCTTTCTTT. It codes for CASSQEPTGNTEAFF.

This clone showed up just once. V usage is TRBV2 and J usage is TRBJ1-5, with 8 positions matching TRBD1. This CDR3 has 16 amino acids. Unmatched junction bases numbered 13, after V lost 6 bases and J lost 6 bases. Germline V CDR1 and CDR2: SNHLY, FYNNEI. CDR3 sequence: CASSKQRAGGGQPQHF. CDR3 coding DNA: TGTGCCAGCAGCAAACAGAGGGCAGGGGGCGGTCAGCCCCAGCATTTT.

The CDR3 protein is CATSRDRAGSSTGELFF. CDR3 DNA sequence: TGTGCCACCAGCAGAGATCGGGCGGGGTCCTCGACCGGGGAGCTGTTTTTT. V usage is TRBV15 and J usage is TRBJ2-2, with a weak D call TRBD2 (6 bases). Trimming removed 0 bases from V and 5 bases from J, with 16 bases in between. Germline V gives CDR1 LNHNV, CDR2 YYDKDF (reference sequence). The CDR3 is made up of 17 amino acids.

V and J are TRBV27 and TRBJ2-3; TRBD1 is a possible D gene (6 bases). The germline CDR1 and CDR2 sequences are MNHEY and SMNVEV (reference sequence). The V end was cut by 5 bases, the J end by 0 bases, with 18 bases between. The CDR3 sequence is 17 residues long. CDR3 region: CASSPLDRFSSTDTQYF. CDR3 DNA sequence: TGTGCCAGCAGTCCACTAGACAGGTTTTCTAGCACAGATACGCAGTATTTT.

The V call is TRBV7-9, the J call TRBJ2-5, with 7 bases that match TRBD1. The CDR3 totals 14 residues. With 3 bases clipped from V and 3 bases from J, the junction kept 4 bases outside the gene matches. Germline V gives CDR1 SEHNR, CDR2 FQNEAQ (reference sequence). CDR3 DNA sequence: TGTGCCAGCAGCTTTACAGGGGCAGAAGAGACCCAGTACTTC. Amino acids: CASSFTGAEETQYF.

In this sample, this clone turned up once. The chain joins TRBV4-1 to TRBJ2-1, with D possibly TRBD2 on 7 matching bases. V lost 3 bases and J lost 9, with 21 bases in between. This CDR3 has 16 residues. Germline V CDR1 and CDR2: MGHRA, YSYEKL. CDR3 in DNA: TGCGCCAGCAGCCAGCCTAGGGACAAGAGGGGGGGTGAGCAGTTCTTC. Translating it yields CASSQPRDKRGGEQFF.

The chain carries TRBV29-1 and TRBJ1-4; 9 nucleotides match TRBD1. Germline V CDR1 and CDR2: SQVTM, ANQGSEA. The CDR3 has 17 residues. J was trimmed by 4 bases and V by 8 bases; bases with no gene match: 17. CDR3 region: CSKHRDRAHTSNEKLFF. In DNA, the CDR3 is TGCAGCAAACACCGGGACAGGGCCCATACAAGTAATGAAAAACTGTTTTTT.

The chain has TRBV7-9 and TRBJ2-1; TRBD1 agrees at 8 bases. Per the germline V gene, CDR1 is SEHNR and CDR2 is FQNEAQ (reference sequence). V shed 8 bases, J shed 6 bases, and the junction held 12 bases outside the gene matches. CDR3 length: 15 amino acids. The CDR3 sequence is CASGQGLGIINEQFF. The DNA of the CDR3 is TGTGCCAGCGGACAGGGTCTTGGAATCATCAATGAGCAGTTCTTC.

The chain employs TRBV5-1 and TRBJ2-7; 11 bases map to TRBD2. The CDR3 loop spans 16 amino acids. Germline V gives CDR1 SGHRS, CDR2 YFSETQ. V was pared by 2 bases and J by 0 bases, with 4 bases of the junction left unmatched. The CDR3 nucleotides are TGCGCCAGCAGCTTTAGCGGGGGGGTCAACTCCTACGAGCAGTACTTC. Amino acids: CASSFSGGVNSYEQYF.

The CDR3 spells CASTSGATRSQFF. CDR3 coding DNA: TGTGCCAGCACAAGCGGGGCCACTCGTTCCCAGTTCTTC. The gene calls are TRBV2 and TRBJ2-1; the match to TRBD2 covers 7 bases. CDR3 length: 13 amino acids. The germline V gene has CDR1 SNHLY and CDR2 FYNNEI. The V segment lost 7 bases and the J segment 13 bases; nucleotides outside the gene matches: 13.

The CDR3 sequence is CASSPQTGLRPLHF. The CDR3 DNA follows: TGTGCCAGTAGCCCACAGACAGGTCTAAGACCCCTCCACTTT. The J gene is TRBJ1-6, the V gene TRBV19; D possibly corresponds to TRBD1 (6 bases). Germline assignment: CDR1 LNHDA and CDR2 SQIVND (reference sequence). Trimming removed 6 bases at V and 12 bases at J, with 18 bases between. This CDR3 contains 14 residues.

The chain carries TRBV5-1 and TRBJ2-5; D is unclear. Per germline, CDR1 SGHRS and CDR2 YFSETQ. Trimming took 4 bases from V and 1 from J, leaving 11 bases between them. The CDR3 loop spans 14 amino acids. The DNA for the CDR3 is TGCGCCAGCAGCCCTAAGGCTAGCCAAGAGACCCAGTACTTC. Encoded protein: CASSPKASQETQYF. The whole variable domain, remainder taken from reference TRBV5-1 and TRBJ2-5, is KAGVTQTPRYLIKTRGQQVTLSCSPISGHRSVSWYQQTPGQGLQFLFEYFSETQRNKGNFPGRFSGRQFSNSRSEMNVSTLELGDSALYLCASSPKASQETQYFGPGTRLLVL.

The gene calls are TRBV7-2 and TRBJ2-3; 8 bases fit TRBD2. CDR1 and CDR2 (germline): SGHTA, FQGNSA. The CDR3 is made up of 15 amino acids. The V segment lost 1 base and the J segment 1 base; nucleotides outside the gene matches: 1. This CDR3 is CASSLDSGGTDTQYF. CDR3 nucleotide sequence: TGTGCCAGCAGCTTAGATAGCGGGGGCACAGATACGCAGTATTTT.